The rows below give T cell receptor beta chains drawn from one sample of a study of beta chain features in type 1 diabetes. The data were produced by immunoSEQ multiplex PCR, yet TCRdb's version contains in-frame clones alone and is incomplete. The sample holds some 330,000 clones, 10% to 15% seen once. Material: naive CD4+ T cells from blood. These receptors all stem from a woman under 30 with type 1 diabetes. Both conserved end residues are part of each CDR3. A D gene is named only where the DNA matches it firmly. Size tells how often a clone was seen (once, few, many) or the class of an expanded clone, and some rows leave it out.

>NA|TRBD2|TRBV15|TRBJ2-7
TGTGCCACCAGCAGAGGCGTAGCGGGTGAAGGGTACGAGCAGTACTTC
CATSRGVAGEGYEQYF
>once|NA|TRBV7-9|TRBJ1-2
TGTGCCAGCAGCTTAGGTACAGGGAAGGACTATGGCTACACCTTC
CASSLGTGKDYGYTF
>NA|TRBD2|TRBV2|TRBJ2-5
TGTGCCAGCAGTGGGACGGGGAGGGAGCAGTACTTC
CASSGTGREQYF
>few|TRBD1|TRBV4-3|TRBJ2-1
TGCGCCACCTCACGACAGGGCGCCTACAATGAGCAGTTCTTC
CATSRQGAYNEQFF
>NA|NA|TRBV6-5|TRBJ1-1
TGTGCCAGCAGTTACTCGGGGGGCACTGAAGCTTTCTTT
CASSYSGGTEAFF
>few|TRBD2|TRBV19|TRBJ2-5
TGTGCCAGTAGTATACAGAAGGAGCGGGGAGAGACCCAGTACTTC
CASSIQKERGETQYF
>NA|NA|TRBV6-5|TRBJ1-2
TGTGCCAGCAGTTACTCGGCCGGGGACTTCTATGGCTACACCTTC
CASSYSAGDFYGYTF
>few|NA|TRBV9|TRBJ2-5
TGTGCCAGCAGCGTAGTAGACCGAGGGGAGACCCAGTACTTC
CASSVVDRGETQYF
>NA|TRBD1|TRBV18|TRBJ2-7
TGTGCCAGCTCTCCGGGGACAGCGAGCTCCTACGAGCAGTACTTC
CASSPGTASSYEQYF
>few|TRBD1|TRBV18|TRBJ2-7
TGTGCCAGCTCACAAGGACAGGGGGCCTCTGAGCAGTACTTC
CASSQGQGASEQYF
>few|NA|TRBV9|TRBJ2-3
TGTGCCAGCAGCGTAGGAGGGCCTCAACGCACAGATACGCAGTATTTT
CASSVGGPQRTDTQYF